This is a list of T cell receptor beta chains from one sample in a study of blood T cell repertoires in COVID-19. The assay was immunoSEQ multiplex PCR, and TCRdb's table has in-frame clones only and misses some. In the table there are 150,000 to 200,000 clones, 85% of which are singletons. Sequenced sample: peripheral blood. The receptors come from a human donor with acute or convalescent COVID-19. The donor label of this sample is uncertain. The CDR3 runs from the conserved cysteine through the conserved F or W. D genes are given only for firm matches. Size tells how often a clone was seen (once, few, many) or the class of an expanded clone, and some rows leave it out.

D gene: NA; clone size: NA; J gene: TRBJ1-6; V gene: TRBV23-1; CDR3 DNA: TGCGCCAGCAGTCACCCACTAACTCGCTCCTATAATTCACCCCTCCACTTT; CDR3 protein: CASSHPLTRSYNSPLHF
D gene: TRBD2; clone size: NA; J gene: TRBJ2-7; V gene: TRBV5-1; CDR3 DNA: TGCGCCAGGAAACCCGGGACTAGCGGGGTATACGCCTACGAGCAGTACTTC; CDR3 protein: CARKPGTSGVYAYEQYF
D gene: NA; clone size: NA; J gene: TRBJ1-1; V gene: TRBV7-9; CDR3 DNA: TGTGCCAGCAGCTCAGCTGCCAGGGGTTTTCGGGGCACTGAAGCTTTCTTT; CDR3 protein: CASSSAARGFRGTEAFF
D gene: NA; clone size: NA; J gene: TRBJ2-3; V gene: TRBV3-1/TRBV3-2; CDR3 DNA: TGTGCCAGCAGCCAGCAACAGATCACAGATACGCAGTATTTT; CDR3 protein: CASSQQQITDTQYF
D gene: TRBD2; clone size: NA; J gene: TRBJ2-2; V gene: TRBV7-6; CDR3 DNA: TGTGCCAGCAGCCCGCGGGGGAGAGACACCGGGGAGCTGTTTTTT; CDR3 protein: CASSPRGRDTGELFF
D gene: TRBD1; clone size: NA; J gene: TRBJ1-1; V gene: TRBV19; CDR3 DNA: TGTGCCTCAAGACAGGGGGCTTTGTACACTGAAGCTTTCTTT; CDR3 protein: CASRQGALYTEAFF
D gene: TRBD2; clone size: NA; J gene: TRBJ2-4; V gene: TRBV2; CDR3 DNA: TGTGCCAGCTCAGGGACTACGGAAAACATTCAGTACTTC; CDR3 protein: CASSGTTENIQYF
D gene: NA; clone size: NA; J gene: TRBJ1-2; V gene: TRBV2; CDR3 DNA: TGTGCCAGCAGCCGAACAGGGCCCAACGTCGGCTACACCTTC; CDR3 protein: CASSRTGPNVGYTF
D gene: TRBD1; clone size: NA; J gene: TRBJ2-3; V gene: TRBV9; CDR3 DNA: TGTGCCAGCAGCCAGACAGGGGCCACAGATACGCAGTATTTT; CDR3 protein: CASSQTGATDTQYF
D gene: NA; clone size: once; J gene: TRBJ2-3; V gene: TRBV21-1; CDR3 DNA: TGTGCCAGCATCGGGGGGGCCCGTACTAGCACAGATACGCAGTATTTT; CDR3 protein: CASIGGARTSTDTQYF
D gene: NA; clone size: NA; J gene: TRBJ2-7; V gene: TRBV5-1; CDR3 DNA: TGCGCCAGCAGCTTCCTCTCGCTTCGCGGCAGCCAGAAGATCTCCTACGAGCAGTACTTC; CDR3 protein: CASSFLSLRGSQKISYEQYF
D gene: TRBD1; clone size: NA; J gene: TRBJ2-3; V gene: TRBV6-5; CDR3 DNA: TGTGCCACAAAACAGGGGGCGAAGGGCACAGATACGCAGTATTTT; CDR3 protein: CATKQGAKGTDTQYF
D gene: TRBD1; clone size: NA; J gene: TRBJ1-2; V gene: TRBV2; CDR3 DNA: TGTGCCAGCGGGGGACAGGGTTACTATGGCTACACCTTC; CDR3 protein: CASGGQGYYGYTF
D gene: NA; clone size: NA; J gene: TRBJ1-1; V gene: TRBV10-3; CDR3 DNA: TGTGCCATCAGTGAGGACAGTACTGAAGCTTTCTTT; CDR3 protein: CAISEDSTEAFF
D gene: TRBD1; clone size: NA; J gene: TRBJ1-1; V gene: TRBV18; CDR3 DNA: TGTGCCAGCTCCAGGGGGATTGAAGCTTTCTTT; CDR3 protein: CASSRGIEAFF
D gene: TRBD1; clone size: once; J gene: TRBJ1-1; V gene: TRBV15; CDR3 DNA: TGTGCCACCAGCAAATACGGGACAGGGACTGAAGCTTTCTTT; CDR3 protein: CATSKYGTGTEAFF
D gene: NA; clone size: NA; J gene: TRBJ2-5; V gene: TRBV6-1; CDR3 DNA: TGTGCCAGCAGTGAGCAGGGGATTCAAGAGACCCAGTACTTC; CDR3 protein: CASSEQGIQETQYF
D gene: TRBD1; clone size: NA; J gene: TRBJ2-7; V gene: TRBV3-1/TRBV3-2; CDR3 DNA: TGTGCCAGCAGCCCTTCGACAGGGGCCTACGAGCAGTACTTC; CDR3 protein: CASSPSTGAYEQYF
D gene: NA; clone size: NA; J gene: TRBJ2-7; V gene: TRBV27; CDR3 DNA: TGTGCCAGCAGTCGCAGGGTGAGCTCCTACGAGCAGTACTTC; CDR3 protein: CASSRRVSSYEQYF
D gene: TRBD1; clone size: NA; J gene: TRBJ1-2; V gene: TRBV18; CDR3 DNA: TGTGCCAGCTCACCACCGGTCGGCAGGGGGCTTGGCTACACCTTC; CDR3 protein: CASSPPVGRGLGYTF
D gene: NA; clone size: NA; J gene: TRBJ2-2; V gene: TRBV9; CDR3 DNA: TGTGCCAGCAGCGTAGGTGGGGGAGGTGTCGGGGAGCTGTTTTTT; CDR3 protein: CASSVGGGGVGELFF
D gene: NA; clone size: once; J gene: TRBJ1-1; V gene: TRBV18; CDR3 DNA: TGTGCCAGCTCACCACCGGCGGGAACGAACACTGAAGCTTTCTTT; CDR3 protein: CASSPPAGTNTEAFF
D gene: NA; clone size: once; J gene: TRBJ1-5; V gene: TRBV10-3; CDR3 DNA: TGTGCCATCAGGGGAGACAAAGATCAGCCCCAGCATTTT; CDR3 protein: CAIRGDKDQPQHF
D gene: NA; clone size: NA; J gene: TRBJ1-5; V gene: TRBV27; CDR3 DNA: TGTGCCAGCAGTTTATTATGGCAGGGAGGTAATCAGCCCCAGCATTTT; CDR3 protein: CASSLLWQGGNQPQHF
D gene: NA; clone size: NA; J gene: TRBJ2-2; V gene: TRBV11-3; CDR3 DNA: TGTGCCAGCAGTTTCGCGGGTGAGATGCCCACCGGGGAGCTGTTTTTT; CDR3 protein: CASSFAGEMPTGELFF
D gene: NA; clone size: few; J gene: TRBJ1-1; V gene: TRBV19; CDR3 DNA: TGTGCCAGTAGTATGGGACAACCCAACACTGAAGCTTTCTTT; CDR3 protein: CASSMGQPNTEAFF
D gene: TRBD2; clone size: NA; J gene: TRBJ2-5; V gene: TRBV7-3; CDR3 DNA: TGTGCCAGCAGCTTCTCGACTAGCCCCCAAGAGACCCAGTACTTC; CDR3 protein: CASSFSTSPQETQYF
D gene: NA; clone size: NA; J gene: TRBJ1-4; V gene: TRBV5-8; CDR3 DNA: TGTGCCAGCAGCTTGCCTACCACGGGTATCCGGGAAAAACTGTTTTTT; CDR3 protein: CASSLPTTGIREKLFF
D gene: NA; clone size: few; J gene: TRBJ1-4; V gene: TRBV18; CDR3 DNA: TGTGCCAGCTCACCATCCCCTGGCGAAAAACTGTTTTTT; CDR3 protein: CASSPSPGEKLFF
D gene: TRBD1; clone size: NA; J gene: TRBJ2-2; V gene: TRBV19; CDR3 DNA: TGTGCCAGTAGTAAGACAGGGCCCGGGGAGCTGTTTTTT; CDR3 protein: CASSKTGPGELFF
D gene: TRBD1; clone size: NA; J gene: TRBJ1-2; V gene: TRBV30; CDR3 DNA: TGTGCCTGGGGGACAGGCAACTATGGCTACACCTTC; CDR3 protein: CAWGTGNYGYTF
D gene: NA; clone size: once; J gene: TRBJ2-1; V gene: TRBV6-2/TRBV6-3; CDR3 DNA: TGTGCCAGCAGTTCCCTGGGGGGGCTGAAGGAGTTCTTC; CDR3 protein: CASSSLGGLKEFF
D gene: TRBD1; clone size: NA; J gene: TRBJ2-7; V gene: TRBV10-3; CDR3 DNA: TGTGCCATCAGTGAGGGTCTTCCGGGACAGGGGGAAGTTATTTCCTACGAGCAGTACTTC; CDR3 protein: CAISEGLPGQGEVISYEQYF
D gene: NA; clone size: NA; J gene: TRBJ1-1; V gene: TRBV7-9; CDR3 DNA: TGTGCCAGCAGCTTAGCGACCAATGAGGACAGAACAAACACTGAAGCTTTCTTT; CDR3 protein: CASSLATNEDRTNTEAFF
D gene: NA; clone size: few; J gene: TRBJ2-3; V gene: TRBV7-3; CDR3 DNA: TGTGCCAGCAGCCCGGACTTGCTCGGGACGCAGTATTTT; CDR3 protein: CASSPDLLGTQYF
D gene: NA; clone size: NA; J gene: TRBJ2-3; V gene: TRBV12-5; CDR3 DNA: TGTGCTAGTGCCCTAAGAACAGATACGCAGTATTTT; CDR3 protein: CASALRTDTQYF
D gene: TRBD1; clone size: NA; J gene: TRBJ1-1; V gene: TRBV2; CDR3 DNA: TGTGCCAGCAGTGACTACGACAGGGGTAGGGCTGAAGCTTTCTTT; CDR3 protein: CASSDYDRGRAEAFF